The 32 T cell receptor beta chains below all came from one sample that was sequenced in a study of OX40 agonist ivuxolimab in advanced cancers. The protocol was immunoSEQ multiplex PCR, while the TCRdb copy is restricted to in-frame clones and leaves out a portion. The table shows 90,000 to 95,000 clones, with 70% to 90% occurring only once. This sample comprised CD4+ or CD8+ T cells sorted from blood, obtained in a trial of the OX40 agonist ivuxolimab. The receptors stem from an adult with an advanced solid tumor such as melanoma, head and neck, liver or kidney cancer.

V gene TRBV7-2 combines with J gene TRBJ2-3, with unresolved D. This CDR3 comprises 17 residues. V was cut by 7 bases and J by 2 bases, with 22 bases left in between. CDR1 and CDR2 from the germline V gene are SGHTA and FQGNSA. CDR3 residues: CASTVGAAEYFTDTQYF. CDR3 bases: TGTGCCAGCACCGTAGGAGCAGCCGAGTACTTCACAGATACGCAGTATTTT.

The chain has TRBV27 and TRBJ2-5; 11 nucleotides align to TRBD2. The CDR3 length is 16 residues. Germline values: CDR1 MNHEY, CDR2 SMNVEV (reference sequence). After removal of 5 bases from V and 1 base from J, the junction contained 6 bases not matched to a gene. Here the CDR3 reads CASSPGTSGFQETQYF. The DNA of the CDR3 is TGTGCCAGCAGTCCGGGGACTAGCGGTTTCCAAGAGACCCAGTACTTC.

The DNA for the CDR3 is TGTGCCAGCAGTTACCGGACAGGGGATGGAACTGAAGCTTTCTTT. Protein sequence: CASSYRTGDGTEAFF. V usage is TRBV6-5 and J usage is TRBJ1-1, with 9 positions matching TRBD1. This CDR3 is built from 15 residues. After removal of 2 bases from V and 5 bases from J, the junction contained 6 bases not matched to a gene. Germline V gives CDR1 MNHEY, CDR2 SVGAGI.

V gene TRBV6-5 combines with J gene TRBJ2-7; 7 positions agree with TRBD2. V trimming: 5 bases; J trimming: 0 bases; junction bases outside the gene matches: 4. The CDR3 spans 14 residues. Germline lookup yields CDR1 MNHEY and CDR2 SVGAGI. Here the CDR3 DNA reads TGTGCCAGCAGTCTTACTAGCGTCTCCTACGAGCAGTACTTC. This translates into CASSLTSVSYEQYF.

The rearrangement joins TRBV6-5 to TRBJ1-2; 7 positions agree with TRBD1. The CDR3 contains 15 residues. J was trimmed by 4 bases and V by 2 bases; bases with no gene match: 7. CDR1 is MNHEY and CDR2 is SVGAGI in the germline V gene. The CDR3 bases are TGTGCCAGCAGTTACGCCCAGGGGGTTACCTATGGCTACACCTTC. Translating it yields CASSYAQGVTYGYTF.

The chain links TRBV6-5 to TRBJ1-3, with 9 bases identical to TRBD1. Germline-derived CDR1 and CDR2 are MNHEY and SVGAGI. The CDR3 is made up of 16 amino acids. The V and J ends lost 2 bases and 3 bases, in that order; junction bases with no gene match: 5. For the CDR3, the DNA is TGTGCCAGCAGTTACAGTACAGGGGGCCTTGGAAACACCATATATTTT. Translated, it gives CASSYSTGGLGNTIYF.

V usage is TRBV9 and J usage is TRBJ2-5; the D gene could be TRBD1 or TRBD2 (5 bases each). There are 14 residues in the CDR3. V dropped 0 bases and J dropped 3 bases, with 9 bases sitting between them. Germline V gene data show CDR1 as SGDLS and CDR2 as YYNGEE. CDR3 DNA sequence: TGTGCCAGCAGCGTAGGACTGGGGGAAGAGACCCAGTACTTC. Its translation: CASSVGLGEETQYF. The entire variable domain, with the rest obtained from reference TRBV9 and TRBJ2-5, is as follows: DSGVTQTPKHLITATGQRVTLRCSPRSGDLSVYWYQQSLDQGLQFLIQYYNGEERAKGNILERFSAQQFPDLHSELNLSSLELGDSALYFCASSVGLGEETQYFGPGTRLLVL.

CDR3 in DNA: TGTGCCAGCACGTCAGACAGCACGAACACTGAAGCTTTCTTT. Translated: CASTSDSTNTEAFF. This chain joins TRBV28 and TRBJ1-1, with D perhaps TRBD1 (5 bases). Germline V lookup: CDR1 MDHEN, CDR2 SYDVKM. The CDR3 totals 14 residues. Trimming shortened V by 7 bases and J by 1 base, and 13 bases separated the two germline ends.

The genes are TRBV30 and TRBJ2-2; 13 bases fit TRBD2. Germline CDR1 is GTSNPN and CDR2 is SVGIG (reference sequence). The CDR3 loop spans 20 amino acids. The V segment lost 5 bases and the J segment 3 bases; nucleotides outside the gene matches: 18. The CDR3 coding sequence is TGTGCCTGGCTGGCTTACCCCGGACTAGCGGGAGTTTCAGACACCGGGGAGCTGTTTTTT. It encodes CAWLAYPGLAGVSDTGELFF.

This clone was observed a single time. V and J are TRBV11-2 and TRBJ2-3, with TRBD2 identical over 8 bases. The trim removed 4 bases at V and 0 bases at J, leaving 6 bases unmatched. Germline CDR1 reads SGHAT; CDR2 reads FQNNGV. This CDR3 contains 16 residues. The CDR3 DNA reads as TGTGCCAGCAGCTGGAGTAGCGGGGTTAGCACAGATACGCAGTATTTT. Encoded protein: CASSWSSGVSTDTQYF.

This rearrangement joins TRBV30 to TRBJ2-1, with D unclear. The germline CDR1 and CDR2 sequences are GTSNPN and SVGIG (reference sequence). The CDR3 is 12 amino acids. V gave up 0 bases and J gave up 9 bases, with 9 bases separating them. The CDR3 nucleotides are TGTGCCTGGAGTGTTTCAGGAAGTGAGCAGTTCTTC. Translation gives CAWSVSGSEQFF.

This clone was counted once. The gene calls are TRBV10-1 and TRBJ1-1, with 7 bases that match TRBD1. There are 14 residues in the CDR3. Germline CDR1 is WNHNN and CDR2 is SYGVQD (reference sequence). V shed 6 bases and J 4 bases; nucleotides not matched to a gene: 8. DNA for the CDR3: TGCGCCAGCAGCTCTACAGGGGATGGCACTGAAGCTTTCTTT. The encoded protein is CASSSTGDGTEAFF.

The V and J genes are TRBV10-1 and TRBJ1-1; no definite D call. This CDR3 has 13 residues. Trimming took 4 bases from V and 2 from J, leaving 8 bases between them. CDR1 is WNHNN, CDR2 SYGVQD, per germline (reference sequence). The CDR3 loop reads CASSVSLNTEAFF. The DNA of the CDR3 is TGCGCCAGCAGTGTATCTTTAAACACTGAAGCTTTCTTT.

V usage is TRBV7-2 and J usage is TRBJ2-6; no definite D call. The CDR3 is made up of 16 amino acids. Per the germline V gene, CDR1 is SGHTA and CDR2 is FQGNSA. Trimming took off 1 base at V and 0 bases at J, with 7 bases between the two ends. The CDR3 loop reads CASSLVGASGANVLTF. The CDR3 coding sequence is TGTGCCAGCAGCTTAGTGGGTGCCTCTGGGGCCAACGTCCTGACTTTC.

This clone was recorded once. The chain links TRBV25-1 to TRBJ1-4, with D tentatively TRBD1 (6 bases). V lost 5 bases and J lost 2, with 12 bases in between. The CDR3 sequence is 15 residues long. CDR1 and CDR2 (germline): MGHDK, SYGVNS. CDR3 DNA sequence: TGTGCCAGCAGTTCACGGACAGATACTAATGAAAAACTGTTTTTT. Amino acids: CASSSRTDTNEKLFF.

J is TRBJ2-2 and V is TRBV27; 10 nucleotides match TRBD2. From germline, CDR1 is MNHEY and CDR2 SMNVEV (reference sequence). The ends lost 3 bases at V and 7 bases at J; junction bases unmatched: 5. The CDR3 has 15 amino acids. The CDR3 nucleotides are TGTGCCAGCAGTTTGCTAGCGGGAGTGGTCGGGGAGCTGTTTTTT. It specifies CASSLLAGVVGELFF.

This clone has just one count. The chain has TRBV10-3 and TRBJ2-2; 10 bases agree with TRBD2. Germline V gene lookup returns CDR1 ENHRY and CDR2 SYGVKD. There are 15 residues in the CDR3. The junction had 4 bases not matched to a gene; V was cut back by 2 bases and J by 7 bases. The CDR3: CAISEVSGRNGELFF. The CDR3 nucleotides are TGTGCCATCAGTGAGGTTAGCGGGAGGAACGGGGAGCTGTTTTTT.

The V call is TRBV7-9, the J call TRBJ2-2; D call uncertain. V shed 0 bases and J shed 1 base, with 3 bases lying between them. The CDR3 has 14 amino acids. Germline loops: CDR1 SEHNR, CDR2 FQNEAQ (reference sequence). DNA for the CDR3: TGTGCCAGCAGCTTAGCCCAGAACACCGGGGAGCTGTTTTTT. This codes for CASSLAQNTGELFF.

The J gene is TRBJ1-1, the V gene TRBV19, with 9 bases that match TRBD1. The V gene's germline CDR1 is LNHDA and CDR2 SQIVND (reference sequence). The CDR3 is made up of 14 amino acids. V shed 4 bases, J shed 7 bases, and the junction held 7 bases outside the gene matches. The CDR3 protein is CASSTGTGWSEAFF. The CDR3 DNA reads as TGTGCCAGTAGTACCGGGACAGGGTGGAGTGAAGCTTTCTTT.

The chain couples TRBV19 to TRBJ1-1; D is unresolved. Trimming stripped 6 bases from V and 4 bases from J, with 15 bases between. Germline CDR1 reads LNHDA; CDR2 reads SQIVND (reference sequence). This CDR3 has 14 residues. The CDR3 region has the DNA TGTGCCAGTAGCAAGGACGGGAAGGGCACTGAAGCTTTCTTT. This sequence encodes CASSKDGKGTEAFF.

The chain joins TRBV28 to TRBJ1-2; 7 bases align to TRBD1. CDR1 is MDHEN, CDR2 SYDVKM, per germline. The CDR3 is 14 residues long. V was clipped by 7 bases and J by 1 base; unmatched bases: 6. CDR3: CASNRGSFNYGYTF. The CDR3, as DNA: TGTGCCAGCAACAGGGGCTCATTTAACTATGGCTACACCTTC.

V and J are TRBV7-8 and TRBJ1-5; D is unresolved. The CDR3 length is 16 residues. V lost 4 bases and J 3 bases, leaving 16 bases between the germline ends. Germline V CDR1 and CDR2: SGHVS, FQNEAQ. The CDR3: CASSYQAAAYNQPQHF. The DNA of the CDR3 is TGTGCCAGCAGCTACCAGGCCGCGGCTTACAATCAGCCCCAGCATTTT.

The chain links TRBV7-8 to TRBJ2-3; no clear D. Germline loops: CDR1 SGHVS, CDR2 FQNEAQ. V was pared by 5 bases and J by 0 bases, with 12 bases between. This CDR3 spans 15 amino acids. The chain's CDR3 is CASSKDGASTDTQYF. CDR3 DNA sequence: TGTGCCAGCAGCAAGGACGGTGCTAGCACAGATACGCAGTATTTT.

The chain employs TRBV5-4 and TRBJ2-1, with TRBD2 matching 10 bases. The CDR3 covers 16 residues. The V gene end was trimmed by 0 bases and the J gene end by 8 bases; junction bases not matched to a gene: 8. Germline values: CDR1 SGHNT, CDR2 YYREEE (reference sequence). The CDR3 nucleotides read TGTGCCAGCAGCTTGGGGGGGGGACTAGCGATCGATGAGCAGTTCTTC. Amino acids: CASSLGGGLAIDEQFF.

The chain is built from TRBV9 and TRBJ2-4; either TRBD1 or TRBD2 may supply D (5 bases each). Germline V gene lookup returns CDR1 SGDLS and CDR2 YYNGEE. V dropped 0 bases and J dropped 3 bases, with 7 bases sitting between them. This CDR3 contains 14 residues. CDR3: CASSVGGVKNIQYF. In DNA form, the CDR3 reads TGTGCCAGCAGCGTAGGAGGGGTCAAAAACATTCAGTACTTC. Full variable domain (rest looked up from reference TRBV9 and TRBJ2-4): DSGVTQTPKHLITATGQRVTLRCSPRSGDLSVYWYQQSLDQGLQFLIQYYNGEERAKGNILERFSAQQFPDLHSELNLSSLELGDSALYFCASSVGGVKNIQYFGAGTRLSVL.

This chain joins TRBV5-1 and TRBJ2-3; a weak D match, TRBD2 (5 bases). Germline V gene data show CDR1 as SGHRS and CDR2 as YFSETQ. V lost 0 bases to trimming and J lost 0 bases, with 11 bases between them. CDR3 length: 16 amino acids. CDR3 DNA sequence: TGCGCCAGCAGCTTGGTACTGGGCGGGAGCACAGATACGCAGTATTTT. Amino acid sequence: CASSLVLGGSTDTQYF.

The chain recombines TRBV11-2 with TRBJ2-2, with D possibly being TRBD2 (6 bases). Per the germline V gene, CDR1 is SGHAT and CDR2 is FQNNGV. The CDR3 consists of 17 residues. The V and J ends lost 1 base and 2 bases respectively, with 14 bases between them. The CDR3 nucleotides are TGTGCCAGCAGCTTAGTGATAGGACTAATAAACACCGGGGAGCTGTTTTTT. Translated, it gives CASSLVIGLINTGELFF.

Comments on this clone: Other DNA sequences in the sample encode the same CDR3. The chain uses TRBV10-3 and TRBJ1-1, with unresolved D. The CDR3 sequence is 12 residues long. V shed 3 bases and J shed 4 bases, with 6 bases lying between them. CDR1 ENHRY and CDR2 SYGVKD come from the germline V gene. The CDR3 sequence: CAISEGGTEAFF. CDR3 DNA: TGTGCCATCAGTGAAGGTGGCACTGAAGCTTTCTTT.

CDR3 bases: TGTGCCAGCAGCTTTGGACTAGCGGGAGTGGATGAGCAGTTCTTC. This sequence encodes CASSFGLAGVDEQFF. The chain carries TRBV5-6 and TRBJ2-1; 13 bases are shared with TRBD2. Germline CDR1 SGHDT, CDR2 YYEEEE. The junction had 4 bases not matched to a gene; V was cut back by 2 bases and J by 8 bases. CDR3 length equals 15 residues. Supplemented by reference TRBV5-6 and TRBJ2-1, the full variable domain reads DAGVTQSPTHLIKTRGQQVTLRCSPKSGHDTVSWYQQALGQGPQFIFQYYEEEERQRGNFPDRFSGHQFPNYSSELNVNALLLGDSALYLCASSFGLAGVDEQFFGPGTRLTVL.

This chain joins TRBV7-2 and TRBJ1-3, with 8 nucleotides matching TRBD1. J was trimmed by 0 bases and V by 1 base; bases with no gene match: 5. Germline CDR1 and CDR2: SGHTA and FQGNSA. CDR3 length: 17 amino acids. The CDR3 here is CASSLVAGGLSGNTIYF. DNA of the CDR3: TGTGCCAGCAGCTTAGTGGCAGGGGGCCTCTCTGGAAACACCATATATTTT.

The V and J genes are TRBV6-1 and TRBJ2-5, with TRBD2 matching 9 bases. The CDR3 runs to 13 residues. V gave up 5 bases and J gave up 5 bases; unmatched junction bases: 3. The germline V gene encodes CDR1 MNHNS and CDR2 SASEGT. CDR3 sequence (DNA): TGTGCCAGCAGTCGAGCGGGAGGCGAGACCCAGTACTTC. The encoded protein is CASSRAGGETQYF.

This clone was detected only once. The chain's CDR3 is CAWSGLNEQFF. DNA for the CDR3: TGTGCCTGGAGTGGTCTTAATGAGCAGTTCTTC. This chain uses TRBV30 with TRBJ2-1; D gene ambiguous. Trimming cost V 1 base and J 7 bases, with 5 bases left between them. Germline CDR1 and CDR2: GTSNPN and SVGIG (reference sequence). The CDR3 runs 11 residues.